The text below deals with one T cell receptor (beta chain). Clones were read by immunoSEQ multiplex PCR, and TCRdb kept only the in-frame ones, dropping some. The sample lists approximately 270,000 clones, approximately 85% seen once, with approximately 11% in the top ten. This specimen comes from a study of blood T cell repertoires in COVID-19. Study as a whole: The United States, Italy and Spain supplied acute and convalescent COVID-19 samples. From T cells, B-cell-depleted T cells, or PBMCs came the material, which was cDNA or gDNA.

The sequencing input was peripheral blood. The source is a woman in her seventies with acute or convalescent COVID-19.

The CDR3 sequence is CASTDSYEQYF. The CDR3 DNA sequence: TGTGCCAGCACGGACAGCTACGAGCAGTACTTC. The chain recombines TRBV2 with TRBJ2-7; perhaps TRBD1 as D (6 bases). This CDR3 region has 11 residues. Trimming removed 7 bases at V and 3 bases at J, with 7 bases between. CDR1 and CDR2 from the germline V gene are SNHLY and FYNNEI.